The T cell receptor beta chain under discussion was sequenced for a study of vaccination effects on CD4 cells after COVID-19. Assay: immunoSEQ multiplex PCR; the TCRdb copy retains only in-frame clones and omits some. The sample contains tens of thousands of clones, 60% to 80% of which appear only once. About this clone itself: What it binds is not known.

Sequencing was preceded by expansion of antigen-specific CD4+ T cells with viral peptide pools in the ViraFEST assay. The culture ran for approximately 10 days before CD4+ T cells were isolated. Vaccinees lacked prior SARS-CoV-2 infection and tested negative for nucleocapsid antibodies. Fresh IL-2-containing medium replaced half the medium on days 3 and 7. Germline V gives CDR1 MNHEY, CDR2 SVGEGT. J gave up 2 bases and V 2 bases, and 8 bases lay outside the gene matches. The CDR3 runs 16 residues. This specimen consisted of CD4+ T cells from PBMCs cultured with HCoV-OC43 spike peptides, obtained before COVID-19 vaccination. Sample subset: HCoV-OC43 spike overlapping peptide pool stimulation. The source of this sequence is a human donor who received a COVID-19 vaccine. The chain employs TRBV6-2 or TRBV6-3 and TRBJ1-2; 7 nucleotides line up with TRBD1. CDR3 DNA: TGTGCCAGCAGTTACCGTTCGGGACAGCCAAACTATGGCTACACCTTC. Protein sequence: CASSYRSGQPNYGYTF.